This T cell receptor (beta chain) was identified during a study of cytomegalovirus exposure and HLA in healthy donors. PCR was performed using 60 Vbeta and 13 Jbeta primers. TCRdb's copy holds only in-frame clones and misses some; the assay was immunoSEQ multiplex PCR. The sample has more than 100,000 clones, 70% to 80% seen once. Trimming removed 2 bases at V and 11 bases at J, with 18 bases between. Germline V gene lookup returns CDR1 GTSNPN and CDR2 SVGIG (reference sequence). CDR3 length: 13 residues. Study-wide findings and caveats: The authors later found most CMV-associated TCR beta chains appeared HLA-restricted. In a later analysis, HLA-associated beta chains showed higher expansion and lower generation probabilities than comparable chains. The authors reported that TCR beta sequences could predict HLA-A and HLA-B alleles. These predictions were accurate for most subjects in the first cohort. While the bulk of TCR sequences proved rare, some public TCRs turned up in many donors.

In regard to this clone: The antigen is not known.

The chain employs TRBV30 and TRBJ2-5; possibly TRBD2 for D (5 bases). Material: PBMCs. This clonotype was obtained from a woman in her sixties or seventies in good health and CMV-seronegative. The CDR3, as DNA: TGTGCCTGGAGTAGGCAGGCAGCCTGGGAGCAGTACTTC. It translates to CAWSRQAAWEQYF.